The 23 T cell receptor beta chains in this list originate from one sample, sequenced in a study of T-cell reconstitution after alpha-beta-depleted transplantation in children. Overall study findings and caveats: Once a year had passed after transplant, T-cell counts and diversity came mostly from newly produced T cells.

The TCRbeta library was prepared with unique molecular identifiers. TCRdb independently ran MiXCR on the PCR reads; one entry per CDR3 protein. The sample includes approximately 300,000 distinct CDR3 sequences, roughly 7.8% of them seen just once. The antigens of these receptors remain unknown. The source was peripheral blood, collected 360 days after TCRalphabeta/CD19-depleted stem cell transplant. These receptors were taken from a female patient aged 2 to 10 who had a stem cell transplant for Fanconi anemia, so the T cells may come from the graft donor.

This clonotype was counted only a few times. The CDR3 does not end in the conserved phenylalanine or tryptophan, so this is likely a read error. The chain is built from TRBV7-2 and TRBJ1-6, with 10 bases that match TRBD1. V gave up 2 bases and J gave up 9 bases; unmatched junction bases: 1. CDR3 length: 14 amino acids. The germline V gene has CDR1 SGHTA and CDR2 FQGNSA. The CDR3 nucleotides read TGTGCCAGCAGCTTATGGGACAGGGGTTCACCCCTCCACTGT. Translated: CASSLWDRGSPLHC.

This clonotype was observed a few times. The chain couples TRBV5-6 to TRBJ1-5; D not certain. The CDR3 runs 12 residues. Trimming removed 1 base at V and 7 bases at J, with 6 bases between. Per germline, CDR1 SGHDT and CDR2 YYEEEE. This CDR3 reads CASSLLYQPQHF. The DNA for the CDR3 is TGTGCCAGCAGCTTGCTTTACCAGCCCCAGCATTTT.

This clonotype has at least ten counts. The rearrangement joins TRBV12-3 or TRBV12-4 to TRBJ1-1; D is possibly TRBD1 (5 bases). The CDR3 spans 12 residues. The germline V and J ends were trimmed by 6 bases and 11 bases, with 16 bases remaining between them. The DNA of the CDR3 is TGTGCCAGCAGCAATACAGGCGTCCAGGCTTTCTTT. It translates to CASSNTGVQAFF.

This clonotype was seen repeatedly, ten times or more. The chain recombines TRBV25-1 with TRBJ2-3, with D possibly TRBD1 on 6 matching bases. CDR3 length equals 14 residues. The V gene lost 4 bases and the J gene lost 2 bases, with 10 bases spanning the gap. Germline CDR1 and CDR2: MGHDK and SYGVNS. CDR3 loop: CASSVTGPTDTQYF. Here the CDR3 DNA reads TGTGCCAGCAGTGTAACAGGGCCCACAGATACGCAGTATTTT. Using reference TRBV25-1 and TRBJ2-3 for the parts outside the CDR3, the full variable domain is EADIYQTPRYLVIGTGKKITLECSQTMGHDKMYWYQQDPGMELHLIHYSYGVNSTEKGDLSSESTVSRIRTEHFPLTLESARPSHTSQYLCASSVTGPTDTQYFGPGTRLTVL.

This clonotype showed up many times. The CDR3 DNA reads as TGTGCCACCAGTGATTTTCGGAGCGGGGGAAACACCGGGGAGCTGTTTTTT. Translating it yields CATSDFRSGGNTGELFF. V usage is TRBV24-1 and J usage is TRBJ2-2; TRBD2 aligns across 8 bases. There are 17 residues in the CDR3. Per germline, CDR1 KGHDR and CDR2 SFDVKD. Germline trimming cut 1 base from V and 2 bases from J; bases unmatched to any gene: 5.

The chain couples TRBV5-1 to TRBJ1-4; 8 positions agree with TRBD1. Trimming took 4 bases from V and 0 from J; bases not matched to a gene: 2. The CDR3 contains 15 residues. Per the germline V gene, CDR1 is SGHRS and CDR2 is YFSETQ. CDR3 residues: CASSGDRPTNEKLFF. The CDR3 nucleotides are TGCGCCAGCAGCGGGGACAGGCCAACTAATGAAAAACTGTTTTTT.

This clonotype has just a few counts. The chain employs TRBV9 and TRBJ2-1, with 8 bases lining up with TRBD2. CDR3 length equals 17 residues. Germline V gene lookup returns CDR1 SGDLS and CDR2 YYNGEE. V lost 4 bases, J lost 4 bases, and 13 bases stayed unmatched. The CDR3 DNA reads TGTGCCAGCAGCCCAAAGGGGGGGACTAGAGAGTACAATGAGCAGTTCTTC. Protein: CASSPKGGTREYNEQFF.

This clonotype was detected many times. The chain couples TRBV29-1 to TRBJ1-1; D remains unclear. In germline, CDR1 is SQVTM, CDR2 ANQGSEA. V lost 6 bases and J 5 bases, leaving 19 bases between the germline ends. This CDR3 contains 14 residues. The CDR3 DNA is TGCAGCGTAGTGGCCCGCGTAGGTGGAACTGAAGCTTTCTTT. Translated, it gives CSVVARVGGTEAFF. Full variable domain (rest looked up from reference TRBV29-1 and TRBJ1-1): SAVISQKPSRDICQRGTSLTIQCQVDSQVTMMFWYRQQPGQSLTLIATANQGSEATYESGFVIDKFPISRPNLTFSTLTVSNMSPEDSSIYLCSVVARVGGTEAFFGQGTRLTVV.

This clonotype was seen many times. The rearrangement uses TRBV9 and TRBJ2-1, with 13 bases matching TRBD2. V shed 0 bases, J shed 1 base, and the junction held 10 bases outside the gene matches. From germline, CDR1 is SGDLS and CDR2 YYNGEE. The CDR3 consists of 20 residues. CDR3 sequence reads: CASSVDPWTSGSRSYNEQFF. The DNA of the CDR3 is TGTGCCAGCAGCGTAGATCCTTGGACTAGCGGGAGTAGGTCCTACAATGAGCAGTTCTTC.

The rearrangement joins TRBV12-3 or TRBV12-4 to TRBJ2-7; 8 nucleotides align to TRBD2. This CDR3 comprises 16 residues. The V gene end was trimmed by 1 base and the J gene end by 6 bases; junction bases not matched to a gene: 11. The CDR3 bases are TGTGCCAGCAGTTTAGGCCGGGCCTCACGGGGGGGCGAGCAGTACTTC. Translated: CASSLGRASRGGEQYF.

There are many counts of this clonotype. The chain uses TRBV12-3 or TRBV12-4 and TRBJ1-5; 7 bases map to TRBD1. The CDR3 extends over 14 amino acids. The V gene end was trimmed by 6 bases and the J gene end by 4 bases; junction bases not matched to a gene: 6. Here the CDR3 reads CASSLDRPNQPQHF. The CDR3 nucleotides read TGTGCCAGCAGCCTGGACAGGCCTAATCAGCCCCAGCATTTT.

The chain carries TRBV10-3 and TRBJ1-6; D gene unclear. The CDR3 is made up of 15 amino acids. The V end was cut by 4 bases, the J end by 6 bases, with 13 bases between. CDR1 ENHRY and CDR2 SYGVKD come from the germline V gene. The CDR3 sequence: CAISGAGQPNSPLHF. The CDR3 DNA reads as TGTGCCATCAGTGGTGCGGGCCAACCTAATTCACCCCTCCACTTT.

This clonotype has a handful of counts. V gene TRBV28 combines with J gene TRBJ1-4; D is ambiguous. The CDR3 loop spans 14 amino acids. Trimming took off 3 bases at V and 7 bases at J, with 12 bases between the two ends. In germline, CDR1 is MDHEN, CDR2 SYDVKM. CDR3 coding DNA: TGTGCCAGCAGTTTCTCGGTTTCCGGTGAAAAACTGTTTTTT. This encodes CASSFSVSGEKLFF. Based on the CDR3 plus reference TRBV28 and TRBJ1-4, the full variable domain is DVKVTQSSRYLVKRTGEKVFLECVQDMDHENMFWYRQDPGLGLRLIYFSYDVKMKEKGDIPEGYSVSREKKERFSLILESASTNQTSMYLCASSFSVSGEKLFFGSGTQLSVL.

The sample holds many counts of this clonotype. The J gene is TRBJ1-1, the V gene TRBV5-1, with D possibly TRBD1 on 5 matching bases. The CDR3 covers 14 residues. V lost 1 base and J 2 bases, leaving 9 bases between the germline ends. The germline V gene has CDR1 SGHRS and CDR2 YFSETQ. The CDR3 bases are TGCGCCAGCAGCTTGTCGCAGGGTAACACTGAAGCTTTCTTT. Translated: CASSLSQGNTEAFF.

CDR3 protein: CSARRTGGLNTEAFF. CDR3 in DNA: TGCAGTGCTAGACGGACAGGGGGCTTGAACACTGAAGCTTTCTTT. This chain uses TRBV20-1 with TRBJ1-1, with 11 bases that match TRBD1. V lost 2 bases, J lost 0 bases, and 2 bases stayed unmatched. The CDR3 totals 15 residues. Germline V CDR1 and CDR2: DFQATT, SNEGSKA (reference sequence).

The chain uses TRBV7-6 and TRBJ2-1; D is perhaps TRBD2 (5 bases). Germline V gene lookup returns CDR1 SGHVS and CDR2 FNYEAQ. This CDR3 has 13 residues. V lost 1 base and J 7 bases, leaving 8 bases between the germline ends. Written as DNA, the CDR3 is TGTGCCAGCAGCTTAGGAGGGTCGAATGAGCAGTTCTTC. Residues: CASSLGGSNEQFF.

This clonotype was observed at least ten times. The CDR3 DNA is TGCAGTGCTAGAGTCTTTAACAGGTTACTAGCCTCCTACGAGCAGTACTTC. Protein: CSARVFNRLLASYEQYF. V usage is TRBV20-1 and J usage is TRBJ2-7; TRBD2 might be the D (6 bases). V lost 1 base to trimming and J lost 0 bases, with 19 bases between them. Germline CDR1 and CDR2: DFQATT and SNEGSKA (reference sequence). The CDR3 contains 17 residues.

This clonotype was counted ten times or more. This chain connects TRBV7-2 to TRBJ2-7, with D possibly matching TRBD1 (6 bases). The CDR3 has 14 amino acids. Trimming pared 1 base from V and 2 bases from J, leaving 9 bases between. Germline V gene sequence: CDR1 SGHTA, CDR2 FQGNSA. CDR3: CASSLGQVAYEQYF. The CDR3 DNA is TGTGCCAGCAGCTTAGGACAGGTGGCCTACGAGCAGTACTTC.

This clonotype was counted at least ten times. The V call is TRBV6-1, the J call TRBJ2-5; D not certain. The CDR3 length is 12 residues. Germline V gives CDR1 MNHNS, CDR2 SASEGT. Between the trimmed V and J ends, which lost 10 bases and 5 bases, there was a span of 14 bases. CDR3 nucleotides: TGTGCCACTTCGCTTAGCTTCGAGACCCAGTACTTC. Encoded protein: CATSLSFETQYF.

This clonotype showed up many times. This sequence joins TRBV9 and TRBJ2-3, with unresolved D. The CDR3 spans 14 residues. V was shortened by 0 bases and J by 2 bases, with 7 bases between the two germline ends. In germline, CDR1 is SGDLS, CDR2 YYNGEE. The CDR3 DNA is TGTGCCAGCAGCGTAGAACGGAACACAGATACGCAGTATTTT. Translation: CASSVERNTDTQYF.

At least ten counts were recorded for this clonotype. V usage is TRBV9 and J usage is TRBJ2-1; 12 nucleotides agree with TRBD2. V was pared by 4 bases and J by 2 bases, with 13 bases of the junction left unmatched. This CDR3 region has 19 residues. The germline gives CDR1 SGDLS, CDR2 YYNGEE. CDR3 bases: TGTGCCAGCAGCCAAAGACTAGCGGGGGTGACAATGACCTACAATGAGCAGTTCTTC. It is translated as CASSQRLAGVTMTYNEQFF.

This clonotype was detected many times. The chain combines TRBV12-3 or TRBV12-4 with TRBJ1-3; unclear D gene. V lost 5 bases and J lost 0, with 8 bases in between. This CDR3 has 14 amino acids. Written as DNA, the CDR3 is TGTGCCAGCAGTCTAGAGAGCTCTGGAAACACCATATATTTT. It codes for CASSLESSGNTIYF.

This clonotype appeared many times. The chain is built from TRBV20-1 and TRBJ2-1, with D possibly matching TRBD1 (5 bases). V dropped 1 base and J dropped 4 bases, with 14 bases sitting between them. The V gene's germline CDR1 is DFQATT and CDR2 SNEGSKA (reference sequence). CDR3 length: 15 amino acids. The CDR3 DNA follows: TGCAGTGCTAGAGTCGTGGGGCTGACTTACAATGAGCAGTTCTTC. It encodes CSARVVGLTYNEQFF.